What follows are 3 T cell receptor beta chains derived from one specimen sequenced in a study of PD-1 blockade in mismatch repair-deficient tumors. Clones were sequenced by immunoSEQ multiplex PCR, and TCRdb holds only the in-frame ones, with some missing. The repertoire holds around 18,000 clones, with approximately 80% as singletons. The input for sequencing was PBMCs, taken less than 25 weeks after starting pembrolizumab. These receptors were collected from an adult with mismatch repair-deficient cancer.

Turning to this clone: The junction departs from the called germline gene at one end, perhaps through a read error. The rearrangement joins TRBV7-7 to TRBJ2-5; 8 nucleotides line up with TRBD1. Germline V gene sequence: CDR1 SSHAT, CDR2 FNYEAQ (reference sequence). The CDR3 runs 15 residues. The CDR3 bases are TGTGCTAGCAGCTTAAACAGGGGGAGTTCGGAGACCCAGTACTTC. Translating it yields CASSLNRGSSETQYF.

This chain uses TRBV5-1 with TRBJ2-3; tentative D call: TRBD2 (6 bases). CDR3 size: 15 residues. With 6 bases removed from V and 3 bases from J, the gap between germline ends came to 17 bases. Germline lookup yields CDR1 SGHRS and CDR2 YFSETQ. CDR3 in DNA: TGCGCCAGCAAGGGGACTCAGGAGAGTACAGATACGCAGTATTTT. Translating gives CASKGTQESTDTQYF.

The sample holds one count of this clone. This chain uses TRBV4-1 with TRBJ2-7, with 11 bases aligning to TRBD2. CDR1 MGHRA and CDR2 YSYEKL come from the germline V gene. The trim removed 4 bases at V and 0 bases at J, leaving 5 bases unmatched. CDR3 length equals 16 residues. The CDR3 nucleotides read TGCGCCAGCAGCCGATCACTAGCGGGGGTCTCCTACGAGCAGTACTTC. Translating it yields CASSRSLAGVSYEQYF.